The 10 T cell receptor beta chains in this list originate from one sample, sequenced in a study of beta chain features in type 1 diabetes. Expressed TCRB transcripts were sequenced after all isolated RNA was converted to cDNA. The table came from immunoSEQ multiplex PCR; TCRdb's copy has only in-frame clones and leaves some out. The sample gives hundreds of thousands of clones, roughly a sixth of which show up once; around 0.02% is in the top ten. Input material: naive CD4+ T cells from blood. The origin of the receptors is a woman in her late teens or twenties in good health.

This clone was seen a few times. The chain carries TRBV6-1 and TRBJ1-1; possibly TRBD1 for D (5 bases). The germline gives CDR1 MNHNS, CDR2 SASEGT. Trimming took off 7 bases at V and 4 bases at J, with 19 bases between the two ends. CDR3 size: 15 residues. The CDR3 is CASTLRGRASTEAFF. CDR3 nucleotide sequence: TGTGCCAGCACCCTACGAGGCAGGGCGAGCACTGAAGCTTTCTTT.

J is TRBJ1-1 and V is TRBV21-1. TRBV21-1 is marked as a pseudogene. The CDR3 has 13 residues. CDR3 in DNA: TGTGCCAGCAGCAAAGGTTCGGGGGTTGAAGCTTTCTTT. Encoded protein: CASSKGSGVEAFF.

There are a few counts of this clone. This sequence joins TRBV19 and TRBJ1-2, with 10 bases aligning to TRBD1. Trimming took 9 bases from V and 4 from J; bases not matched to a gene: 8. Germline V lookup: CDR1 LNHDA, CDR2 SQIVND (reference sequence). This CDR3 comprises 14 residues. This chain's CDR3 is CASNDRGLRYGYTF. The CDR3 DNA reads TGTGCCAGCAACGACAGGGGGCTACGCTATGGCTACACCTTC.

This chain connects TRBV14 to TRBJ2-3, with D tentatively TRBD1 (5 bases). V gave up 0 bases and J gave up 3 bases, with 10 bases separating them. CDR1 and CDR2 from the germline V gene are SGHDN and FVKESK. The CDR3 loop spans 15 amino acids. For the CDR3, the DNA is TGTGCCAGCAGCCAAGATAAGGGGCGGACAGATACGCAGTATTTT. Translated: CASSQDKGRTDTQYF.

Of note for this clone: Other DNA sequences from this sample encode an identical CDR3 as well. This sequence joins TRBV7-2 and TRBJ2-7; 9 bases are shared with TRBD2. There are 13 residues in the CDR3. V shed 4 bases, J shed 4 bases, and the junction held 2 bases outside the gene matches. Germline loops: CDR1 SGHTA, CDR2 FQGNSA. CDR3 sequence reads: CASSSSGGYEQYF. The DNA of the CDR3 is TGTGCCAGCAGCTCAAGCGGGGGGTACGAGCAGTACTTC.

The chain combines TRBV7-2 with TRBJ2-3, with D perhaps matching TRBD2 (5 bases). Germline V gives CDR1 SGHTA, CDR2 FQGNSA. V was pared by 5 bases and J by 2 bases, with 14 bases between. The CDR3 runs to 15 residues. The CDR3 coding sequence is TGTGCCAGCAGCACCGGACTCCCGGCCACAGATACGCAGTATTTT. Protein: CASSTGLPATDTQYF. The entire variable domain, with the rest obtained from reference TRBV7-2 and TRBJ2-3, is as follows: GAGVSQSPSNKVTEKGKDVELRCDPISGHTALYWYRQSLGQGLEFLIYFQGNSAPDKSGLPSDRFSAERTGGSVSTLTIQRTQQEDSAVYLCASSTGLPATDTQYFGPGTRLTVL.

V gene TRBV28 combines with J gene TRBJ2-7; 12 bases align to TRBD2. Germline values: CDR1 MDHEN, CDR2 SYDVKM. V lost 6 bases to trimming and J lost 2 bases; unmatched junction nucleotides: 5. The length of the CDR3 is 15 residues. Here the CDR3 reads CASRRTSGNPYEQYF. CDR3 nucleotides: TGTGCCAGCAGAAGGACTAGCGGGAACCCCTACGAGCAGTACTTC.

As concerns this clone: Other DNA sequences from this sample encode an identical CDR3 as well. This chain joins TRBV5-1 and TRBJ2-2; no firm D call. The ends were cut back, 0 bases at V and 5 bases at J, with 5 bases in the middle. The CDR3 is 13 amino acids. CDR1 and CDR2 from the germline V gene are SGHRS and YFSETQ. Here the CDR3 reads CASSLGGTGELFF. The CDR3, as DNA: TGCGCCAGCAGCTTGGGAGGTACCGGGGAGCTGTTTTTT.

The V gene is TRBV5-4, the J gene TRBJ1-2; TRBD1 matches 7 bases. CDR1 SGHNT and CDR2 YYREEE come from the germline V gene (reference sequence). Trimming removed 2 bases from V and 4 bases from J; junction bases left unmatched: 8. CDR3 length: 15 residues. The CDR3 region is CASSFQGGVIYGYTF. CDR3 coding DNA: TGTGCCAGCAGCTTTCAAGGGGGCGTTATCTATGGCTACACCTTC.

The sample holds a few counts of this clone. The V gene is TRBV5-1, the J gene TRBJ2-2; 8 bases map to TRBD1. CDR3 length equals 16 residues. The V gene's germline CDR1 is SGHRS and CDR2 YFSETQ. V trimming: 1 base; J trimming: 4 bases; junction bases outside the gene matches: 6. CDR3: CASSLPQGASTGELFF. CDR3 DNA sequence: TGCGCCAGCAGCTTGCCGCAGGGGGCAAGCACCGGGGAGCTGTTTTTT.